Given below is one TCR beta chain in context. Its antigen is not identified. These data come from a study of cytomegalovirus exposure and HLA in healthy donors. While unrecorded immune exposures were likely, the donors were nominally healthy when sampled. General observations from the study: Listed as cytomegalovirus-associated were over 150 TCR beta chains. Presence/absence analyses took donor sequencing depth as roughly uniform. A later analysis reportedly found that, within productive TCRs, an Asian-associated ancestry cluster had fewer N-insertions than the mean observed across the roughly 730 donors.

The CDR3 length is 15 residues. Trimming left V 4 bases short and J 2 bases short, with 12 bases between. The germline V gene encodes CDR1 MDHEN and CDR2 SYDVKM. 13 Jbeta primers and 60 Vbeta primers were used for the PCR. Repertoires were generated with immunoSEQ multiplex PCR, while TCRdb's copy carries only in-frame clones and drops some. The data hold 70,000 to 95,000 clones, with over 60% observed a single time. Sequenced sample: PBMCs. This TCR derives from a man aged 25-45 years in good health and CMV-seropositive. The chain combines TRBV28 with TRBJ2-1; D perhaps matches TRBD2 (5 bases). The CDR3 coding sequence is TGTGCCAGCAGTTCCACCCGGACTCCCTACAATGAGCAGTTCTTC. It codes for CASSSTRTPYNEQFF.